The source of this T cell receptor beta chain is a study of OX40 agonist ivuxolimab in advanced cancers. On the study more broadly: Ivuxolimab, an antibody acting as an agonist of OX40 (CD134), was used to treat patients. The dose-escalation cohort had hepatocellular carcinoma, melanoma, renal cell or head and neck cancer.

Produced via immunoSEQ multiplex PCR; TCRdb's table is partial and in-frame only. The data contain fewer than 65,000 clones, about 89% of them singletons. Trimming cost V 1 base and J 5 bases, with 8 bases left between them. This CDR3 region has 14 residues. Germline CDR1 SEHNR, CDR2 FQNEAQ (reference sequence). The rearrangement links TRBV7-9 to TRBJ2-2; no definite D call. The clonotype was recovered from an adult with an advanced solid tumor such as melanoma, head and neck, liver or kidney cancer. This sample comprised CD4+ or CD8+ T cells sorted from blood, obtained in a trial of the OX40 agonist ivuxolimab. CDR3 amino acids: CASSLDLETGELFF. CDR3 coding DNA: TGTGCCAGCAGCTTAGACTTGGAAACCGGGGAGCTGTTTTTT.